The TCR beta chain under discussion was sequenced for a study of T cells after yellow fever vaccination. Study conclusions and caveats: CD4 and CD8 compartments shared a small share of clonotypes, likely from convergent recombination. Booster sampling recovered most clones from primary vaccination (approximately 97% CD4, approximately 90% CD8).

This clonotype showed up just a few times. Its matching antigen is unknown. A 5'RACE template-switching step, the method used to make TCR cDNA, added a universal primer site and UMIs. TCRdb fed the 5' RACE reads into MiXCR, producing one record per CDR3 protein. The sample records 300,000 to 450,000 distinct CDR3 sequences, 6.2% being singletons. The CDR3 extends over 16 amino acids. Germline-derived CDR1 and CDR2 are LGHNA and YNFKEQ. V lost 0 bases to trimming and J lost 4 bases; unmatched junction nucleotides: 1. This TCR was recovered from a man between 25 and 39 years old who received the YFV17D yellow fever vaccine. This specimen consisted of PBMCs, obtained 5 days after the yellow fever booster vaccination. The rearrangement uses TRBV4-2 and TRBJ2-1; 12 nucleotides align to TRBD2. CDR3 protein: CASSQETSGRYNEQFF. The CDR3 DNA reads as TGTGCCAGCAGCCAAGAGACTAGCGGGAGATACAATGAGCAGTTCTTC.